This passage covers 5 T cell receptor beta chains from one sample sequenced in a study of blood T cell repertoires in COVID-19. Sequenced by immunoSEQ multiplex PCR; TCRdb stores in-frame clones only, minus some. The repertoire consists of about 30,000 clones, with 85% to 90% occurring once and the leading ten covering roughly 28%. Input material: peripheral blood. All receptors come from a human donor in a cohort sampled during active COVID-19.

CDR3 sequence: CASSQERQGLDTQYF. The DNA of the CDR3 is TGCGCCAGCAGCCAAGAGAGGCAGGGCCTGGATACGCAGTATTTT. The chain has TRBV4-1 and TRBJ2-3; D possibly corresponds to TRBD1 (5 bases). This CDR3 comprises 15 residues. The germline V and J ends were trimmed by 0 bases and 6 bases, with 13 bases remaining between them. Germline CDR1 and CDR2: MGHRA and YSYEKL.

This CDR3 reads CASSQVHKVEQYF. The CDR3, as DNA: TGTGCCAGCAGCCAAGTTCACAAAGTCGAGCAGTACTTC. This rearrangement joins TRBV3-1 (or the pseudogene TRBV3-2) to TRBJ2-7; D ambiguous. Trimming cost V 1 base and J 6 bases, with 10 bases left between them. Germline CDR1 and CDR2: LGHDT and YNNKEL (reference sequence). There are 13 residues in the CDR3.

The chain couples TRBV25-1 to TRBJ2-7, with D tentatively TRBD2 (5 bases). V was cut by 4 bases and J by 4 bases, with 8 bases left in between. CDR3 length: 12 residues. CDR1 MGHDK and CDR2 SYGVNS come from the germline V gene. The CDR3 nucleotides are TGTGCCAGCAGTGGTGGGAGTTACGAGCAGTACTTC. The encoded protein is CASSGGSYEQYF.

The chain has TRBV15 and TRBJ2-3, with 13 bases identical to TRBD2. The V gene end was trimmed by 1 base and the J gene end by 12 bases; junction bases not matched to a gene: 7. Germline CDR1 and CDR2: LNHNV and YYDKDF (reference sequence). The CDR3 spans 15 residues. The CDR3 loop reads CATSRVLAGGPSQYF. As DNA, the CDR3 is TGTGCCACCAGCAGAGTACTAGCGGGGGGGCCTAGTCAGTATTTT. The whole variable domain, filled in from reference TRBV15 and TRBJ2-3, reads DAMVIQNPRYQVTQFGKPVTLSCSQTLNHNVMYWYQQKSSQAPKLLFHYYDKDFNNEADTPDNFQSRRPNTSFCFLDIRSPGLGDTAMYLCATSRVLAGGPSQYFGPGTRLTVL.

The rearrangement uses TRBV7-8 and TRBJ2-7; D is possibly TRBD1 (5 bases). The CDR3 length is 14 residues. Germline loops: CDR1 SGHVS, CDR2 FQNEAQ. V lost 1 base and J 1 base, leaving 8 bases between the germline ends. This chain's CDR3 is CASSLVRGSYEQYF. The DNA of the CDR3 is TGTGCCAGCAGCTTAGTAAGGGGTTCCTACGAGCAGTACTTC.